This passage covers 31 T cell receptor beta chains from one sample sequenced in a study of shared clonotypes between healthy human individuals. Terminally differentiated effector memory CD45RA+ cells were excluded by CCR7 positive selection of CD45RO-negative cells. The method was immunoSEQ multiplex PCR; TCRdb's version includes in-frame clones alone and lacks a portion of them. This sample has approximately 840,000 clones, with 96% found just once. The specimen was naive CD8+ T cells sorted from blood. These receptor sequences come from a man aged 30 to 39 in good health.

The chain uses TRBV25-1 and TRBJ1-5; perhaps TRBD1 as D (6 bases). Germline CDR1 is MGHDK and CDR2 is SYGVNS. Trimming left V 4 bases short and J 0 bases short, with 7 bases between. The CDR3 extends over 14 amino acids. Here the CDR3 reads CASSATGSNQPQHF. CDR3 sequence (DNA): TGTGCCAGCAGTGCGACAGGTAGCAATCAGCCCCAGCATTTT.

V usage is TRBV10-3 and J usage is TRBJ2-1; tentatively, D is TRBD1 or TRBD2 (6 bases each). The CDR3 sequence is 15 residues long. Germline V gene data show CDR1 as ENHRY and CDR2 as SYGVKD. V lost 2 bases, J lost 4 bases, and 12 bases lay in between. The CDR3 region has the DNA TGTGCCATCAGTGAGAGGGGGGCTATGTACAATGAGCAGTTCTTC. Its translation is CAISERGAMYNEQFF.

This CDR3 is CASSQGITSSYEQYF. CDR3 DNA: TGCGCCAGCAGCCAAGGAATTACTAGCTCCTACGAGCAGTACTTC. The chain combines TRBV4-1 with TRBJ2-7, with a tentative D call TRBD2 (5 bases). The CDR3 has 15 amino acids. Germline V gene sequence: CDR1 MGHRA, CDR2 YSYEKL. The V end lost 1 base, the J end lost 0 bases, and 10 bases lay between the germline ends.

V gene TRBV27 combines with J gene TRBJ1-5; 7 bases map to TRBD1. CDR1 and CDR2 (germline): MNHEY, SMNVEV (reference sequence). The length of the CDR3 is 15 residues. V lost 4 bases and J lost 6; bases outside the gene matches: 9. The chain's CDR3 is CASSSNQGEFQPQHF. The CDR3, as DNA: TGTGCCAGCAGTTCCAATCAGGGGGAATTTCAGCCCCAGCATTTT.

The chain couples TRBV5-1 to TRBJ2-7, with TRBD1 matching over 8 bases. Germline lookup yields CDR1 SGHRS and CDR2 YFSETQ. The J segment lost 3 bases and the V segment lost 0 bases, leaving 8 bases of the junction unmatched. The CDR3 runs 16 residues. The CDR3 region has the DNA TGCGCCAGCAGCTTGGGACAGGGGATAGCTGTCTACGAGCAGTACTTC. Translating it yields CASSLGQGIAVYEQYF.

This rearrangement joins TRBV13 to TRBJ2-1, with a possible D match to TRBD1 (7 bases). From germline, CDR1 is PRHDT and CDR2 FYEKMQ (reference sequence). V lost 5 bases and J 3 bases, leaving 14 bases between the germline ends. There are 15 residues in the CDR3. The CDR3 DNA sequence: TGTGCCAGCAGCGCAGGCAGGGGGGTCTACAATGAGCAGTTCTTC. Amino acid sequence: CASSAGRGVYNEQFF.

The chain recombines TRBV29-1 with TRBJ2-1, with a weak D call TRBD1 (5 bases). Trimming left V 1 base short and J 5 bases short, with 18 bases between. The CDR3 is 16 residues long. Germline assignment: CDR1 SQVTM and CDR2 ANQGSEA. The CDR3, as DNA: TGCAGCGTTGAAGTGGCGCAGGGTGGTTTAGACAATGAGCAGTTCTTC. Translating it yields CSVEVAQGGLDNEQFF.

The chain couples TRBV7-9 to TRBJ1-1, with a weak D call TRBD1 (6 bases). Trimming took 4 bases from V and 1 from J, leaving 10 bases between them. The germline V gene encodes CDR1 SEHNR and CDR2 FQNEAQ (reference sequence). This CDR3 comprises 14 residues. The DNA for the CDR3 is TGTGCCAGCAGCTCTTGGACAGCGAACACTGAAGCTTTCTTT. Translating it yields CASSSWTANTEAFF.

The chain links TRBV5-1 to TRBJ2-7; TRBD1 agrees at 10 bases. Germline CDR1 is SGHRS and CDR2 is YFSETQ. This CDR3 is 14 amino acids long. Trimming took 5 bases from V and 5 from J; bases not matched to a gene: 7. The CDR3 spells CASSSGTGENEQYF. The CDR3 DNA reads as TGCGCCAGCAGTTCCGGGACAGGGGAGAACGAGCAGTACTTC.

The V call is TRBV5-6, the J call TRBJ2-7, with TRBD1 matching 7 bases. The CDR3 length is 15 residues. CDR1 and CDR2 from the germline V gene are SGHDT and YYEEEE. V was pared by 4 bases and J by 5 bases, with 12 bases of the junction left unmatched. The CDR3 is CASSHHRGLSDEQYF. The CDR3 DNA sequence: TGTGCCAGCAGCCATCACAGGGGCTTGTCAGACGAGCAGTACTTC.

This chain links TRBV7-9 with TRBJ2-4; D is unresolved. The germline gives CDR1 SEHNR, CDR2 FQNEAQ (reference sequence). This CDR3 spans 15 amino acids. Trimming cost V 4 bases and J 0 bases, with 10 bases left between them. The DNA of the CDR3 is TGTGCCAGCAGCTCAGGTGATCTAGCCAAAAACATTCAGTACTTC. It is translated as CASSSGDLAKNIQYF. The full variable domain, rest sourced from reference TRBV7-9 and TRBJ2-4, is DTGVSQNPRHKITKRGQNVTFRCDPISEHNRLYWYRQTLGQGPEFLTYFQNEAQLEKSRLLSDRFSAERPKGSFSTLEIQRTEQGDSAMYLCASSSGDLAKNIQYFGAGTRLSVL.

This chain uses TRBV6-9 with TRBJ2-2, with 10 nucleotides matching TRBD2. The CDR3 extends over 15 amino acids. The germline V gene has CDR1 MNHGY and CDR2 SVAAGI. J lost 1 base, V lost 7 bases, and 3 bases had no gene match. DNA of the CDR3: TGTGCCAGCAACAGGACTAGCGGGAACACCGGGGAGCTGTTTTTT. As protein: CASNRTSGNTGELFF.

This chain uses TRBV7-2 with TRBJ2-7; D uncertain. This CDR3 is 13 amino acids long. V lost 3 bases and J 3 bases, leaving 9 bases between the germline ends. The germline CDR1 and CDR2 sequences are SGHTA and FQGNSA. For the CDR3, the DNA is TGTGCCAGCAGCTTCGGCAGAAACTACGAGCAGTACTTC. This gives the protein CASSFGRNYEQYF. The full variable domain, rest sourced from reference TRBV7-2 and TRBJ2-7, is GAGVSQSPSNKVTEKGKDVELRCDPISGHTALYWYRQSLGQGLEFLIYFQGNSAPDKSGLPSDRFSAERTGGSVSTLTIQRTQQEDSAVYLCASSFGRNYEQYFGPGTRLTVT.

The chain uses TRBV5-5 and TRBJ1-1; TRBD1 matches 7 bases. Trimming removed 3 bases from V and 3 bases from J; junction bases left unmatched: 11. Germline V lookup: CDR1 SGHKS, CDR2 YYEKEE (reference sequence). The CDR3 is made up of 16 amino acids. CDR3 protein: CASSSTGQEGDTEAFF. The CDR3 region has the DNA TGTGCCAGCAGCTCGACAGGACAGGAGGGGGACACTGAAGCTTTCTTT.

V usage is TRBV27 and J usage is TRBJ2-1; D unresolved. The CDR3 consists of 15 residues. V lost 0 bases to trimming and J lost 0 bases, with 6 bases between them. The germline V gene encodes CDR1 MNHEY and CDR2 SMNVEV (reference sequence). CDR3 sequence: CASSLSRSSYNEQFF. CDR3 bases: TGTGCCAGCAGTTTATCAAGGAGCTCCTACAATGAGCAGTTCTTC.

The chain is built from TRBV7-6 and TRBJ2-2, with 9 positions matching TRBD2. CDR1 and CDR2 (germline): SGHVS, FNYEAQ. Trimming took 3 bases from V and 3 from J; bases not matched to a gene: 5. The CDR3 covers 16 residues. CDR3 sequence reads: CASSFGLASYTGELFF. CDR3 DNA: TGTGCCAGCAGCTTTGGACTAGCGTCTTACACCGGGGAGCTGTTTTTT.

The chain combines TRBV19 with TRBJ2-5; 8 bases fit TRBD1. Germline CDR1 reads LNHDA; CDR2 reads SQIVND (reference sequence). The length of the CDR3 is 13 residues. V was pared by 7 bases and J by 3 bases, with 4 bases of the junction left unmatched. Written as DNA, the CDR3 is TGTGCCAGTATCGGACAGGGAGAAGAGACCCAGTACTTC. This encodes CASIGQGEETQYF. Full variable domain (missing parts from reference TRBV19 and TRBJ2-5): DGGITQSPKYLFRKEGQNVTLSCEQNLNHDAMYWYRQDPGQGLRLIYYSQIVNDFQKGDIAEGYSVSREKKESFPLTVTSAQKNPTAFYLCASIGQGEETQYFGPGTRLLVL.

The chain employs TRBV7-2 and TRBJ2-7; D gene ambiguous. In germline, CDR1 is SGHTA, CDR2 FQGNSA. The V gene lost 5 bases and the J gene lost 6 bases, with 8 bases spanning the gap. This CDR3 has 11 residues. The CDR3 sequence: CASSNSREQYF. CDR3 bases: TGTGCCAGCAGCAATAGCCGCGAGCAGTACTTC.

The chain carries TRBV7-9 and TRBJ1-2, with a weak D call TRBD1 (5 bases). Germline values: CDR1 SEHNR, CDR2 FQNEAQ (reference sequence). V was pared by 5 bases and J by 5 bases, with 12 bases between. CDR3 length equals 13 residues. CDR3 residues: CASSQGLSYGYTF. CDR3 bases: TGTGCCAGCAGCCAGGGATTAAGTTATGGCTACACCTTC.

The gene calls are TRBV7-8 and TRBJ2-7; TRBD1 might be the D (6 bases). The germline V gene has CDR1 SGHVS and CDR2 FQNEAQ. The germline V and J ends were trimmed by 3 bases and 3 bases, with 18 bases remaining between them. This CDR3 has 16 amino acids. CDR3 in amino acids: CASSLEQGTTFYEQYF. DNA for the CDR3: TGTGCCAGCAGCTTGGAGCAGGGGACCACTTTCTACGAGCAGTACTTC.

The chain joins TRBV9 to TRBJ1-1, with D maybe TRBD1 (6 bases). The CDR3 consists of 15 residues. Trimming removed 4 bases at V and 4 bases at J, with 17 bases between. Germline CDR1 reads SGDLS; CDR2 reads YYNGEE. CDR3 bases: TGTGCCAGCAGCACGGGAGGGGGGCAGGGCACTGAAGCTTTCTTT. This codes for CASSTGGGQGTEAFF.

V usage is TRBV11-2 and J usage is TRBJ2-7; D is ambiguous. Trimming shortened V by 4 bases and J by 3 bases, and 13 bases separated the two germline ends. The germline V gene encodes CDR1 SGHAT and CDR2 FQNNGV. This CDR3 is 14 amino acids long. CDR3 coding DNA: TGTGCCAGCAGCTCCCCGGGTCAACACTACGAGCAGTACTTC. Translating it yields CASSSPGQHYEQYF.

The chain couples TRBV9 to TRBJ2-1, with a tentative D call TRBD2 (6 bases). V dropped 0 bases and J dropped 1 base, with 11 bases sitting between them. The CDR3 has 16 amino acids. The germline gives CDR1 SGDLS, CDR2 YYNGEE. The CDR3 region has the DNA TGTGCCAGCAGCGTAGGTGTAGCGGCGTCCTACAATGAGCAGTTCTTC. Its translation: CASSVGVAASYNEQFF.

J is TRBJ2-3 and V is TRBV10-3; 7 bases line up with TRBD2. V shed 0 bases, J shed 0 bases, and the junction held 15 bases outside the gene matches. Germline V gene data show CDR1 as ENHRY and CDR2 as SYGVKD. The CDR3 sequence is 20 residues long. The DNA for the CDR3 is TGTGCCATCAGTGAGTCGATCCTCTCTCGGACTAGAGCTAGCACAGATACGCAGTATTTT. Translating it yields CAISESILSRTRASTDTQYF.

The J gene is TRBJ1-5, the V gene TRBV19; no clear D. CDR1 and CDR2 from the germline V gene are LNHDA and SQIVND (reference sequence). The CDR3 has 15 amino acids. V shed 3 bases and J shed 4 bases, with 13 bases lying between them. CDR3 in amino acids: CASSIIVDGNQPQHF. In DNA form, the CDR3 reads TGTGCCAGTAGTATCATAGTGGATGGAAATCAGCCCCAGCATTTT. Complete variable domain (other parts from reference TRBV19 and TRBJ1-5): DGGITQSPKYLFRKEGQNVTLSCEQNLNHDAMYWYRQDPGQGLRLIYYSQIVNDFQKGDIAEGYSVSREKKESFPLTVTSAQKNPTAFYLCASSIIVDGNQPQHFGDGTRLSIL.

This rearrangement joins TRBV10-1 to TRBJ1-1, with D maybe TRBD1 (5 bases). CDR3 length: 15 amino acids. CDR1 WNHNN and CDR2 SYGVQD come from the germline V gene (reference sequence). V was clipped by 0 bases and J by 0 bases, with 8 bases between them. The CDR3 region is CASSESPGMNTEAFF. The CDR3 nucleotides are TGCGCCAGCAGTGAGTCTCCAGGGATGAACACTGAAGCTTTCTTT.

The chain links TRBV27 to TRBJ2-7; D is possibly TRBD2 (5 bases). Germline loops: CDR1 MNHEY, CDR2 SMNVEV (reference sequence). V was clipped by 0 bases and J by 2 bases, with 8 bases between them. The CDR3 is made up of 14 amino acids. This chain's CDR3 is CASSLSGKPYEQYF. CDR3 DNA sequence: TGTGCCAGCAGTTTATCCGGGAAGCCCTACGAGCAGTACTTC.

CDR3 protein: CASSQGTPNQPQHF. The CDR3 coding sequence is TGTGCCAGCAGTCAAGGGACACCCAATCAGCCCCAGCATTTT. The V gene is TRBV27, the J gene TRBJ1-5, with D possibly matching TRBD1 (6 bases). Germline CDR1 MNHEY, CDR2 SMNVEV (reference sequence). This CDR3 has 14 amino acids. V lost 5 bases and J 3 bases, leaving 11 bases between the germline ends.

The CDR3 nucleotides are TGTGCCAGCCTGGGGATGGCAGGGGCCTACGAGCAGTACTTC. Translated: CASLGMAGAYEQYF. The gene calls are TRBV2 and TRBJ2-7; TRBD1 might be the D (6 bases). The CDR3 runs to 14 residues. V was shortened by 8 bases and J by 2 bases, with 16 bases between the two germline ends. Germline CDR1 SNHLY, CDR2 FYNNEI.

The chain recombines TRBV4-1 with TRBJ2-1; a weak D match, TRBD1 (5 bases). The CDR3 has 14 residues. Germline V gene data show CDR1 as MGHRA and CDR2 as YSYEKL. Between the trimmed V and J ends, which lost 8 bases and 1 base, there was a span of 12 bases. The CDR3 reads CASLGLGSYNEQFF. CDR3 DNA sequence: TGCGCCAGCTTGGGGCTAGGTTCCTACAATGAGCAGTTCTTC.

The J gene is TRBJ2-7, the V gene TRBV27; D may match TRBD1 or TRBD2 (6 bases each). Germline V lookup: CDR1 MNHEY, CDR2 SMNVEV (reference sequence). The CDR3 has 14 residues. Trimming removed 4 bases at V and 4 bases at J, with 14 bases between. The chain's CDR3 is CASSYGGEIYEQYF. For the CDR3, the DNA is TGTGCCAGCAGTTACGGGGGCGAGATTTACGAGCAGTACTTC.